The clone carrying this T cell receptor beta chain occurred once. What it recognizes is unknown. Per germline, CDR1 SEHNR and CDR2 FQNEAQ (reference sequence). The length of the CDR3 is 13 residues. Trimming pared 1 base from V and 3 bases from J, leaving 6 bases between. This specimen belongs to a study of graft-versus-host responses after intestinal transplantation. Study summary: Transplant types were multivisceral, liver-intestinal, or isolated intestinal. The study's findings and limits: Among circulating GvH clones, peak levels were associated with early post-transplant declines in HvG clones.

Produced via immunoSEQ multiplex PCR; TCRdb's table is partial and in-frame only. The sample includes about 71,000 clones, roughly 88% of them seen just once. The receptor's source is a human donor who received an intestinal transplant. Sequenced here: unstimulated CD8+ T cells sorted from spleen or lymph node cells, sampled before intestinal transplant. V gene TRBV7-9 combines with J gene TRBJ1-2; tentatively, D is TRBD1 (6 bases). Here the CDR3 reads CASSLGQDYGYTF. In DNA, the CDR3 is TGTGCCAGCAGCTTAGGACAGGACTATGGCTACACCTTC.